This T cell receptor (beta chain) is from a study of technical replicates of blood from several donors. Assay used: immunoSEQ multiplex PCR; TCRdb lists only in-frame clones, some missing. In the table there are fewer than 100,000 clones, around 95% of which are singletons. Trimming took off 1 base at V and 3 bases at J, with 10 bases between the two ends. This CDR3 spans 14 amino acids. Germline assignment: CDR1 SGHVS and CDR2 FNYEAQ. The chain uses TRBV7-6 and TRBJ2-7; possibly TRBD1 for D (6 bases). The sequencing input was T cells isolated from PBMCs. This clonotype originated in a human donor in good health. CDR3 nucleotides: TGTGCCAGCAGCTTAGGCACAGGGAGCTACGAGCAGTACTTC. Amino acids: CASSLGTGSYEQYF.